This TCR beta chain is from a study of shared clonotypes between healthy human individuals. V dropped 6 bases and J dropped 4; count of bases not matched to a gene: 17. CDR1 is KGHSH, CDR2 LQKENI, per germline. The CDR3 totals 17 residues. Study-level points and caveats: Shared clonotypes: about 5.3% naive CD4, 3.5% to 4% naive CD8, about 2.2% memory CD4, approximately 0.41% memory CD8. It was only blood that was sampled, and tissue repertoires likely differ. Large depth notwithstanding, sorted-subset sequencing proved incomplete by rarefaction.

The repertoire was sequenced with immunoSEQ multiplex PCR; TCRdb's copy has only in-frame clones and lacks some. The data hold over 850,000 clones, with 75% to 80% observed a single time. This clone appeared a few times. Its antigen is still unknown. The sample consisted of memory CD4+ T cells from PBMCs. Specified subset: CD45RA-negative fraction. The chain joins TRBV18 to TRBJ2-7; TRBD2 agrees at 8 bases. This clonotype originated in a man aged 18 to 29 in good health. Some clones in this sample may be carry-over from other donors' samples. The CDR3 sequence: CASSPKPLSGNPYEQYF. The CDR3 DNA sequence: TGTGCCAGCTCCCCTAAACCCCTTAGCGGGAACCCTTACGAGCAGTACTTC.